The clone carrying this TCR beta chain is a singleton in its sample. The sample originates from a study of T cell repertoires in cytomegalovirus infection. TCRdb itself ran the reads through MiXCR, one entry per CDR3 protein. The sample consists of about 330,000 distinct CDR3 sequences, 9.5% of them appearing once. Trimming left V 5 bases short and J 5 bases short, with 16 bases between. CDR3 length: 15 amino acids. Per the germline V gene, CDR1 is MNHEY and CDR2 is SVGAGI. The rearrangement links TRBV6-5 to TRBJ2-1; no clear D. Sequencing was carried out using PBMCs. The sequence derives from a human donor in good health (CMV status not recorded). Some clones in this sample may be carry-over from other donors' samples. The CDR3 here is CASSRSTPSNNEQFF. Written as DNA, the CDR3 is TGTGCCAGCAGTCGTTCTACTCCGTCCAACAATGAGCAGTTCTTC.